This T cell receptor beta chain comes out of a study of cytomegalovirus exposure and HLA in healthy donors. Study-level information: Earlier findings included 100 million to 130 million unique TCR beta sequences obtained from 150 million to 200 million T cells. Early released data comprised 80 million to 100 million unique TCRs from HLA-typed donors. Study-wide findings and caveats: Compared with the approximately 680-donor mean, an Asian-associated ancestry cluster reportedly had fewer N-insertions, according to a later analysis.

Donors counted as nominally healthy when sampled, yet unrecorded immune exposures were likely. Germline-derived CDR1 and CDR2 are SGHAT and FQNNGV. V shed 5 bases, J shed 7 bases, and the junction held 7 bases outside the gene matches. This CDR3 comprises 14 residues. Both 60 Vbeta primers and 13 Jbeta primers went into the PCR. The assay was immunoSEQ multiplex PCR, and TCRdb's table has in-frame clones only and misses some. The profile covers 100,000 to 150,000 clones, with about three quarters appearing a single time and roughly 1.2% taken by the ten largest. A word on this clone: Its cognate antigen is unknown.

This TCR came from a female donor in good health and CMV-seronegative. Sequenced: PBMCs. J is TRBJ2-7 and V is TRBV11-2; 11 nucleotides agree with TRBD2. DNA of the CDR3: TGTGCCAGCAGCGTTAGCGGGGGGGCAGGGGAGCAGTACTTC. It is translated as CASSVSGGAGEQYF.